One and the same sample provided the 19 T cell receptor beta chains below, sequenced in a study of T cell changes during pregnancy in multiple sclerosis. This table comes from immunoSEQ multiplex PCR, and its TCRdb copy is limited to in-frame clones, with some not included. This sample has 65,000 to 75,000 clones, with roughly 92% found just once. The input for sequencing was peripheral blood, taken after pregnancy. The receptors derive from a female donor in good health, enrolled as a control in a pregnancy study.

This chain connects TRBV7-9 to TRBJ2-1, with TRBD2 identical over 14 bases. Germline-derived CDR1 and CDR2 are SEHNR and FQNEAQ (reference sequence). The CDR3 has 18 residues. Trimming at V came to 2 bases and at J to 8 bases, leaving 11 bases not matched to a gene. The CDR3 DNA reads as TGTGCCAGCAGCTTAAACCCCGGACTAGCGGGAGGTCATGATGAGCAGTTCTTC. The encoded protein is CASSLNPGLAGGHDEQFF.

This chain joins TRBV7-3 and TRBJ2-2, with D perhaps TRBD1 (6 bases). The CDR3 length is 16 residues. The germline V and J ends were trimmed by 5 bases and 1 base, with 14 bases remaining between them. Germline CDR1 SGHTA, CDR2 FQGTGA. The CDR3 DNA follows: TGTGCCAGCAGCAAGCTAAAAGGGGGGAACACCGGGGAGCTGTTTTTT. Protein product: CASSKLKGGNTGELFF.

The V call is TRBV6-5, the J call TRBJ2-5; 9 nucleotides line up with TRBD2. The germline CDR1 and CDR2 sequences are MNHEY and SVGAGI. After removal of 7 bases from V and 7 bases from J, the junction contained 13 bases not matched to a gene. The CDR3 extends over 15 amino acids. CDR3 in DNA: TGTGCCAGCAACCCTAGCGGGGCCGTTCGAGGGACCCAGTACTTC. Amino acid sequence: CASNPSGAVRGTQYF.

This rearrangement joins TRBV4-2 to TRBJ2-3; 10 bases are shared with TRBD2. V was clipped by 4 bases and J by 8 bases; unmatched bases: 12. CDR3 length equals 16 residues. Germline V CDR1 and CDR2: LGHNA, YNFKEQ. The CDR3 region has the DNA TGTGCCAGCAGCCGAAGCATGTTAGCGGGGGGAAGTACGCAGTATTTT. Translation: CASSRSMLAGGSTQYF.

The CDR3 bases are TGTGCCAGCACCGGACAGAGGAACACTGAAGCTTTCTTT. This codes for CASTGQRNTEAFF. The rearrangement links TRBV18 to TRBJ1-1; D may be TRBD1 (6 bases). This CDR3 region has 13 residues. Per germline, CDR1 KGHSH and CDR2 LQKENI. V lost 8 bases, J lost 1 base, and 11 bases lay in between.

The gene calls are TRBV14 and TRBJ2-1; TRBD1 matches at 9 bases. The CDR3 has 16 amino acids. V lost 0 bases to trimming and J lost 2 bases; unmatched junction nucleotides: 2. Germline lookup yields CDR1 SGHDN and CDR2 FVKESK. Here the CDR3 DNA reads TGTGCCAGCAGCCAAGAAGGGACAGGGACCTACAATGAGCAGTTCTTC. Amino acids: CASSQEGTGTYNEQFF.

The rearrangement links TRBV5-4 to TRBJ2-3; 12 bases line up with TRBD1. Trimming cost V 4 bases and J 2 bases; bases outside gene matches: 5. Germline V CDR1 and CDR2: SGHNT, YYREEE (reference sequence). The CDR3 loop spans 16 amino acids. This chain's CDR3 is CASSPGQGASTDTQYF. CDR3 sequence (DNA): TGTGCCAGCAGCCCGGGACAGGGGGCTTCCACAGATACGCAGTATTTT. Drawing the rest from reference TRBV5-4 and TRBJ2-3, the complete variable domain is ETGVTQSPTHLIKTRGQQVTLRCSSQSGHNTVSWYQQALGQGPQFIFQYYREEENGRGNFPPRFSGLQFPNYSSELNVNALELDDSALYLCASSPGQGASTDTQYFGPGTRLTVL.

V is TRBV10-1 and J is TRBJ2-2; D ambiguous. The germline V and J ends were trimmed by 6 bases and 0 bases, with 8 bases remaining between them. Germline CDR1 is WNHNN and CDR2 is SYGVQD (reference sequence). The CDR3 contains 14 residues. CDR3 sequence reads: CASRAHANTGELFF. The CDR3 DNA sequence: TGCGCCAGCAGAGCGCATGCGAACACCGGGGAGCTGTTTTTT.

This clone was seen only once. V is TRBV11-2 and J is TRBJ1-5, with D maybe TRBD1 (5 bases). Germline V CDR1 and CDR2: SGHAT, FQNNGV. V was cut by 0 bases and J by 13 bases, with 13 bases left in between. The CDR3 spans 13 residues. The chain's CDR3 is CASSLDRESQQHF. The DNA for the CDR3 is TGTGCCAGCAGCTTAGACAGGGAATCACAACAGCATTTT.

This rearrangement joins TRBV27 to TRBJ2-1, with a possible D match to TRBD2 (7 bases). V shed 3 bases and J shed 1 base, with 10 bases lying between them. This CDR3 spans 15 amino acids. Per the germline V gene, CDR1 is MNHEY and CDR2 is SMNVEV (reference sequence). The CDR3 bases are TGTGCCAGCAGTTTCCGGGGGGCTTCCTACAATGAGCAGTTCTTC. It codes for CASSFRGASYNEQFF.

The V call is TRBV4-2, the J call TRBJ2-7, with 8 bases identical to TRBD2. The CDR3 covers 15 residues. Per germline, CDR1 LGHNA and CDR2 YNFKEQ. V lost 1 base and J lost 7; bases outside the gene matches: 9. CDR3: CASSQVSGEAREQYF. The CDR3 nucleotides read TGTGCCAGCAGCCAAGTTAGCGGGGAGGCTCGGGAGCAGTACTTC.

The chain links TRBV5-1 to TRBJ2-5, with 9 bases that match TRBD2. Per germline, CDR1 SGHRS and CDR2 YFSETQ. V shed 6 bases and J 7 bases; nucleotides not matched to a gene: 10. The CDR3 has 14 residues. CDR3: CASKGSGGPRTQYF. The CDR3, as DNA: TGCGCCAGCAAGGGTAGCGGGGGCCCCAGGACCCAGTACTTC.

CDR3 sequence (DNA): TGTGCCAGCAGCTTAGAGGTGGATGGGCCCTATAATTCACCCCTCCACTTT. Encoded protein: CASSLEVDGPYNSPLHF. The chain employs TRBV7-8 and TRBJ1-6; D uncertain. CDR1 is SGHVS, CDR2 FQNEAQ, per germline. This CDR3 has 17 amino acids. Trimming stripped 1 base from V and 2 bases from J, with 12 bases between.

V and J are TRBV4-3 and TRBJ2-3; D may be TRBD2 (5 bases). Deletions cut 5 bases from V and 2 bases from J, with 11 bases between. The CDR3 totals 14 residues. Looked up from germline, CDR1 is LGHNA and CDR2 is YSLEER. The DNA of the CDR3 is TGCGCCAGCAGCTTACGGACTGACACAGATACGCAGTATTTT. It codes for CASSLRTDTDTQYF.

This clone has just one count. The J gene is TRBJ2-7, the V gene TRBV28; TRBD2 might be the D (5 bases). The V and J ends lost 2 bases and 8 bases respectively, with 10 bases between them. CDR3 size: 12 residues. CDR1 and CDR2 (germline): MDHEN, SYDVKM. The CDR3, as DNA: TGTGCCAGCAGTTTACTTCGGGGTAAGCAGTACTTC. This translates into CASSLLRGKQYF. The full variable domain, in which reference TRBV28 and TRBJ2-7 provide the parts outside the CDR3, is DVKVTQSSRYLVKRTGEKVFLECVQDMDHENMFWYRQDPGLGLRLIYFSYDVKMKEKGDIPEGYSVSREKKERFSLILESASTNQTSMYLCASSLLRGKQYFGPGTRLTVT.

The chain carries TRBV5-6 and TRBJ2-2, with D perhaps TRBD2 (5 bases). V gave up 1 base and J gave up 4 bases, with 8 bases separating them. Germline V gives CDR1 SGHDT, CDR2 YYEEEE. The CDR3 runs to 14 residues. CDR3 in amino acids: CASSLRRRTGELFF. In DNA form, the CDR3 reads TGTGCCAGCAGCTTGAGGAGGCGCACCGGGGAGCTGTTTTTT.

This clone was seen just once. The V call is TRBV5-4, the J call TRBJ1-6; D is undetermined. CDR3 size: 13 residues. Germline CDR1 SGHNT, CDR2 YYREEE (reference sequence). V was shortened by 4 bases and J by 7 bases, with 9 bases between the two germline ends. CDR3 amino acids: CASSTGVNSPLHF. CDR3 nucleotides: TGTGCCAGCAGCACCGGGGTCAATTCACCCCTCCACTTT. Looking up the rest from reference TRBV5-4 and TRBJ1-6 gives the full variable domain: ETGVTQSPTHLIKTRGQQVTLRCSSQSGHNTVSWYQQALGQGPQFIFQYYREEENGRGNFPPRFSGLQFPNYSSELNVNALELDDSALYLCASSTGVNSPLHFGNGTRLTVT.

This chain joins TRBV7-3 and TRBJ2-7; 8 bases agree with TRBD1. Germline V CDR1 and CDR2: SGHTA, FQGTGA. The junction had 27 bases not matched to a gene; V was cut back by 0 bases and J by 2 bases. This CDR3 is 23 amino acids long. In DNA, the CDR3 is TGTGCCAGCAGCTTAACGCCCTTCAAGAAGGAGACAGGGGTTGTGTGCGAAACCTACGAGCAGTACTTC. Protein sequence: CASSLTPFKKETGVVCETYEQYF.

CDR3 residues: CASSPTKGGGQEQYF. The CDR3 DNA reads as TGCGCCAGCAGCCCCACGAAAGGTGGCGGCCAGGAGCAGTACTTC. The chain recombines TRBV4-1 with TRBJ2-7; D is unclear. Germline lookup yields CDR1 MGHRA and CDR2 YSYEKL. The CDR3 totals 15 residues. The ends were cut back, 4 bases at V and 7 bases at J, with 20 bases in the middle.